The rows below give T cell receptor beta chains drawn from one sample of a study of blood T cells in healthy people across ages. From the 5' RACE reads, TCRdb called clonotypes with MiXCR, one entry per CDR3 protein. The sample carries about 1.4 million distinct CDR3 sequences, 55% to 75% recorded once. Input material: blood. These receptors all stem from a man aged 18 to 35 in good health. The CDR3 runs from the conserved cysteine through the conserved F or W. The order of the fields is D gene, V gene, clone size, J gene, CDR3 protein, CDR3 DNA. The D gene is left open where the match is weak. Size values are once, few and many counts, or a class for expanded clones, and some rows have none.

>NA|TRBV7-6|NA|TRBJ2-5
CASNQGGVETQYF
TGTGCCAGCAATCAGGGTGGCGTGGAGACCCAGTACTTC
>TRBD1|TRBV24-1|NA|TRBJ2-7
CATSDSDRAPRETQYF
TGTGCCACCAGTGATTCGGACAGGGCCCCAAGAGAAACCCAGTACTTC
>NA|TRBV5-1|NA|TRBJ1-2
CASSLEARAYYGYTF
TGCGCCAGCAGCTTGGAGGCCAGAGCTTACTATGGCTACACCTTC
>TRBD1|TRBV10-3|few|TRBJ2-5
CAISYPGQGREETQYF
TGTGCCATCAGCTACCCGGGACAGGGACGTGAGGAGACCCAGTACTTC
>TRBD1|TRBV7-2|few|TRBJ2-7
CASSLAGTESYEQYF
TGTGCCAGCAGCTTAGCCGGGACAGAATCTTACGAGCAGTACTTC
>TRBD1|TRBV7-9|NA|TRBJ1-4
CASSPPGTVNEKLFF
TGTGCCAGCAGCCCGCCCGGGACAGTCAATGAAAAACTGTTTTTT
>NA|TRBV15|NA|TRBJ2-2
CATSRDAGGTGELFF
TGTGCCACCAGCAGAGATGCAGGTGGGACCGGGGAGCTGTTTTTT
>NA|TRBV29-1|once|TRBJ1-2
CSVDSYSYGYTF
TGCAGCGTTGATAGTTACTCGTATGGCTACACCTTC
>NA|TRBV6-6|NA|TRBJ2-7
CASSSIDRLSSYEQYF
TGTGCCAGCAGTTCCATTGACAGGCTTAGCTCCTACGAGCAGTACTTC
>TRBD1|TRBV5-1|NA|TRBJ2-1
CASNPCGRDSCYNEQFF
TGCGCCAGCAACCCCTGTGGACGGGACAGTTGTTACAATGAGCAGTTCTTC
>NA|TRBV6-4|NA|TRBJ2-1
CASSKEGNNEQFF
TGTGCCAGCAGTAAGGAAGGGAACAATGAGCAGTTCTTC
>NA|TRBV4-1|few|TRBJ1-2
CASSQDRSTGNGGYTF
TGCGCCAGCAGCCAAGACAGAAGTACAGGGAACGGTGGCTACACCTTC
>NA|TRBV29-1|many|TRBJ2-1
CSVGGNEQFF
TGCAGCGTTGGAGGGAATGAGCAGTTCTTC
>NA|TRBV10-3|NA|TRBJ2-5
CAITRDRGETQYF
TGTGCCATCACCAGGGACCGTGGCGAGACCCAGTACTTC
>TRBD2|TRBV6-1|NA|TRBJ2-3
CASSPKTAGGTDTQYF
TGTGCCAGCAGTCCGAAAACCGCGGGAGGGACAGATACGCAGTATTTT
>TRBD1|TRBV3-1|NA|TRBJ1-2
CASSPGQVGYGYTF
TGTGCCAGCAGCCCAGGACAGGTCGGGTATGGCTACACCTTC
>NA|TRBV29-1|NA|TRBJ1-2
CSVEDNPNYGYTF
TGCAGCGTTGAGGACAACCCTAACTATGGCTACACCTTC
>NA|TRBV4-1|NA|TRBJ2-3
CASSHPAWRGRTDTQYF
TGCGCCAGCAGCCATCCCGCCTGGAGGGGGCGGACAGATACGCAGTATTTT